This TCR beta chain appears in the sequencing data of a study of regulatory T cells in long-lasting Graves disease. CDR3 regions were amplified by Arm-PCR using iRepertoire HTBI primers to build TCR beta libraries. TCRdb independently ran MiXCR on the multiplex PCR reads; one entry per CDR3 protein. The sample holds about 320,000 distinct CDR3 sequences; over 15% are singletons and the top ten take roughly 40%. This clonotype appeared many times. Time point given: newly diagnosed GD, antithyroid drugs for less than 3 months. RNA from PBMCs was the source of the TCR library. This CDR3 spans 15 amino acids. Germline values: CDR1 MNHEY, CDR2 SMNVEV (reference sequence). Trimming took 9 bases from V and 2 from J, leaving 19 bases between them.

The sample here was peripheral blood mononuclear cells (PBMCs), taken at new diagnosis, from a patient treated with antithyroid drugs. This receptor was taken from a female donor with Graves disease. The chain couples TRBV27 to TRBJ1-2; no clear D gene. Written as DNA, the CDR3 is TGTGCCAGTAGCGAAGGAAGCGATCTCAACTATGGCTACACCTTC. This encodes CASSEGSDLNYGYTF.